This T cell receptor (beta chain) was obtained from a study of cytomegalovirus exposure and HLA in healthy donors (dated by TCRdb to the late 2010s). Concerning the study at large: An earlier analysis of around 600 of the donors reported 250 to 350 Gb of sequence data and around 120 million unique TCR beta sequences from approximately 180 million T cells. An early release covering approximately 600 HLA-typed donors comprised about 320 gigabases of sequencing data and tens of millions of unique TCR sequences. The genetic ancestry cluster associated with self-reported Caucasian donors included about four fifths of the roughly 360 genotyped donors. The study aimed to test whether cataloging public T cell receptors could reveal signatures of past pathogen exposure. Using immunosequencing, the study profiled T cell repertoires from about 620 subjects and related those repertoires to cytomegalovirus serostatus. A separate validation cohort of over 95 different subjects was used in addition to the 666-subject first cohort. High-throughput TCR immunosequencing, statistical association of individual TCRs with disease status, and machine learning were combined to predict cytomegalovirus infection status. To study patterns of TCR occurrence, a later analysis re-analyzed previously published TCR beta repertoires from 500 to 850 donors and added high-resolution HLA genotyping. Rather than using new phenotypic data, the later analysis identified candidate immune exposures from TCR beta sequences and from how often those sequences occurred across donors. An earlier analysis of about 600 of the donors used high-throughput TCR beta sequencing to judge whether each TCR beta V gene segment behaved as functional or pseudogenic. Alongside the repertoire data, information on donor age, sex, ethnicity and CMV serostatus was compiled. Genome-wide SNP genotypes for about 55% of the 666 donors were used in a later genetic analysis, which treated that subset as a discovery cohort. Every discovery cohort repertoire had been produced on one sequencing platform. Class I and class II HLA loci were covered by the typing at four-digit resolution. The number of typed donors differed by locus: about 620-640 for A, B, C, DRB1 and DQB1; 500 to 550 for DQA1; around 580 for DPA1; and around 470 for DPB1. About five DR-DQ haplotypes were handled as single units for association and clustering, since linkage in the cohort was strong. Among over 350 genotyped donors of the cohort, an average of roughly 240,000 unique TCR beta nucleotide sequences were sequenced per donor, approximately 20% of them non-productive. On the study overall, not on this receptor specifically: A later analysis associated 15,000 or so TCR beta sequences with specific HLA alleles at a false discovery rate of 0.05. In a later analysis, HLA-associated TCR beta chains were found to be more clonally expanded and to have lower generation probabilities than equally common non-associated chains. Correlated functional status among segregating V segments might be attributable to linkage disequilibrium, but an unknown experimental factor could not be ruled out. In a later genetic analysis, a missense DCLRE1C variant was associated with V-gene and J-gene trimming of TCR beta chains, and the association was replicated in an independent cohort. Because counts were too low, more than 15 rarely observed V segments, including chromosome 9 orphons, were excluded from the earlier analysis of several hundred of the donors. CMV serostatus was the only immune exposure information available for the cohort. Presence/absence analyses assumed roughly uniform sequencing depth across donors, an assumption that may not hold. According to a later genetic analysis, donors in an Asian-associated ancestry cluster had fewer N-insertions in productive TCRs than the roughly 670-donor mean. In vitro tests confirmed that a few of the cytomegalovirus-associated TCR beta chains recognize cytomegalovirus antigens. A further reported finding was that TCR beta sequences accurately predicted the HLA-A and HLA-B alleles for most subjects in the first cohort. A group of highly shared sequence variants was considered likely to be a technical artifact of the sequencing pipeline. It was suggested by the authors that the approach could potentially be generalized to other disease states and immunological phenotypes. In a later analysis, TCR association rates were found to vary across HLA loci, with the most associated TCRs seen for DRB1 alleles and the fewest for HLA-C alleles. Because some donors lacked HLA typing at each locus, the association tests relied only on the typed subset. Assigning TCR associations to individual alleles was difficult when HLA alleles, especially DR and DQ, strongly co-occurred. In a later analysis, most CMV-associated TCR beta chains were found to appear HLA-restricted, with HLA associations seemingly driven largely by CMV exposure. In an earlier analysis of some 640 of the donors, most TCR beta V segments were observed in productive rearrangements about 90% or about 30% of the time, broadly matching IMGT annotations. This cohort had only TCR beta chains sequenced, and the lack of alpha or paired-chain data limited which features could be detected. In the study, about 150 TCR beta chains were listed as associated with cytomegalovirus. The 87-base-pair reads could not distinguish some IMGT-functional V segments, including TRBV6-2 and TRBV6-3, so those segments were excluded. While some public TCRs were present in many individuals, most TCR sequences turned up only very rarely across donors. Cytomegalovirus status was reported to be diagnosed by the classifier with high specificity and sensitivity in both the original and validation cohorts. A later analysis reported that several top co-occurrence clusters appeared linked to parvovirus B19, influenza, CMV and Epstein-Barr virus.

In the case of this clone: The antigen it recognizes is unknown. The input lacks base qualities; no much larger clone sits a single base away.

In total, more than 500 healthy bone marrow donors made up the cohort. Cohort members were all nominally healthy when sampled, although unrecorded immune exposures were likely present. The donor was CMV seronegative and was included in the group of several hundred seronegative cohort members. Every donor gave a peripheral blood sample, and the peripheral blood mononuclear cells from that sample were used for TCR beta sequencing. Genomic DNA was extracted from the blood cell samples with the Qiagen DNeasy Blood Extraction Kit. Receptor libraries were prepared by the immunoSEQ multiplex PCR assay. The multiplex PCR relied on a mix of 60 forward primers for TCR Vbeta segments and 13 reverse primers for TCR Jbeta segments. The CDR3 region of rearranged TCR beta genes was amplified from genomic DNA by a multiplex PCR assay. On the Illumina HiSeq System, the amplified TCR beta libraries were sequenced as 87-base-pair reads. The study's own analysis went as follows. A later analysis counted 65 million to 90 million unique TCR beta chains across the 650 to 800 repertoires, and 10 million to 11 million of these chains were shared by at least two donors. Raw reads were error-corrected and collapsed into unique sequences by a nearest-neighbor algorithm in which closely related sequences were merged to remove PCR and sequencing errors. CDR3 sequences were aligned to IMGT reference sequences to assign V, D and J gene segments. For a sequence to be retained, a match of at least six nucleotides was required to both a V gene segment and a J gene segment. A rearrangement counted as productive if the CDR3 had no stop codons and remained in frame with V and J, and every other rearrangement counted as non-productive. CDR3 was defined by IMGT convention, running from the second conserved V-encoded cysteine to the conserved J-encoded phenylalanine. The earlier analysis of 500 to 650 of the donors excluded any sequence lacking an unambiguous match to a single V gene segment. In an earlier analysis of 587 of the donors, V segments were called functional above 56.7% productive rearrangements and were called segregating when the between-donor standard deviation exceeded 5%. A statistical classification framework was developed to diagnose cytomegalovirus status using the catalog of TCR beta chain sequences. In a later analysis, V and J genes were assigned by comparing TCR nucleotide sequences against IMGT/GENE-DB human TR gene sequences. The TCRdist pipeline was used in a later analysis to assign CDR3 sequences and most-parsimonious VDJ recombination scenarios. In a later analysis, each TCR beta chain was defined by its CDR3 amino acid sequence together with its V-gene family, and reads without a unique V-gene family were excluded. In a later analysis, approximately 590 highly shared, low-generation-probability nucleotide sequences were removed to address suspected cross-contamination and a sequencing artifact. A later analysis calculated a clonal expansion index for each public chain from normalized within-repertoire ranks of inferred template counts. In a later analysis, generation probabilities were computed with a VDJ recombination model fitted to out-of-frame rearrangements, and the resulting probabilities were checked against IGoR. A later analysis scored TCR-TCR, TCR-HLA and TCR-CMV co-occurrence with hypergeometric tests, applying a repertoire-size bias correction to TCR pairs. False discovery rates were estimated in a later analysis by permuting HLA or CMV assignments 20 times. In a later analysis, co-occurring TCRs were grouped with DBSCAN, and TCRdist sequence similarity was added when clustering was performed within HLA-allele-positive subsets. Co-occurrence clustering excluded repertoires with fewer than 30,000 or more than 120,000 public chains, plus five with anomalous nucleotide sharing. TCRdb limited this immuneACCESS table to in-frame rearrangements with V and J called. A share of clones is missing; checked studies link under half to unresolved V genes, and the rest is unexplained. D and trimming come from the DNA, and the V and J calls and clone size come from that table. In all, the sample holds 150,000 to 200,000 clones, and 87% of those were seen once. The ten largest clones add up to around 0.99% of the sample.

The CDR3 measures 15 amino acids from cysteine to phenylalanine. Solely the CDR3 DNA is kept, with 45 bases framed from the first base. Ends trimmed: V by 3 bases, J by 2 bases; bases unmatched to a gene: 3. CDR1 and CDR2 are read off the germline V gene as SQVTM and ANQGSEA. Here the chain combines TRBV29-1 and TRBJ2-6; the central 8 bases match TRBD1. Specimen: PBMCs. This receptor was identified in a boy between 2 and 15 years old in good health and CMV-seronegative. The CDR3 region: CSVDWTGTGANVLTF. The DNA sequence is as follows: TGCAGCGTTGATTGGACAGGGACTGGGGCCAACGTCCTGACTTTC.